The clone carrying this T cell receptor beta chain occurred a few times. These data come from a study of cytomegalovirus exposure and HLA in healthy donors. With 60 Vbeta and 13 Jbeta primers, the PCR was carried out. Produced via immunoSEQ multiplex PCR; TCRdb's table is partial and in-frame only. The sample includes 35,000 to 45,000 clones, 51% seen only once; the top ten take around 5.8%. V dropped 5 bases and J dropped 4 bases, with 18 bases sitting between them. The CDR3 has 17 residues. CDR1 is SEHNR, CDR2 FQNEAQ, per germline (reference sequence). Specimen: PBMCs. The source of this sequence is a man in his sixties in good health and CMV-seronegative. This sequence joins TRBV7-9 and TRBJ2-6; perhaps TRBD2 as D (6 bases). The CDR3 loop is CASSGVGAGRGANVLTF. The CDR3, as DNA: TGTGCCAGCAGCGGGGTGGGAGCGGGTCGCGGGGCCAACGTCCTGACTTTC.